The source of this T cell receptor (beta chain) is a study of monozygotic twins with cystic fibrosis. CDR3 size: 14 residues. Between the trimmed V and J ends, which lost 10 bases and 3 bases, there was a span of 19 bases. Germline V gene sequence: CDR1 MNHEY, CDR2 SVGAGI. Here immunoSEQ multiplex PCR was the method, and the copy in TCRdb shows in-frame clones only, minus some. The table shows 11,000 to 15,000 clones, with roughly 84% occurring only once. The sequencing input was blood. This chain joins TRBV6-5 and TRBJ2-7; perhaps TRBD2 as D (6 bases). This receptor was taken from a boy aged 10-17 years with cystic fibrosis. The CDR3 bases are TGTGCCACCACCTCGGGGCGGGATGACTACGAGCAGTACTTC. It translates to CATTSGRDDYEQYF.